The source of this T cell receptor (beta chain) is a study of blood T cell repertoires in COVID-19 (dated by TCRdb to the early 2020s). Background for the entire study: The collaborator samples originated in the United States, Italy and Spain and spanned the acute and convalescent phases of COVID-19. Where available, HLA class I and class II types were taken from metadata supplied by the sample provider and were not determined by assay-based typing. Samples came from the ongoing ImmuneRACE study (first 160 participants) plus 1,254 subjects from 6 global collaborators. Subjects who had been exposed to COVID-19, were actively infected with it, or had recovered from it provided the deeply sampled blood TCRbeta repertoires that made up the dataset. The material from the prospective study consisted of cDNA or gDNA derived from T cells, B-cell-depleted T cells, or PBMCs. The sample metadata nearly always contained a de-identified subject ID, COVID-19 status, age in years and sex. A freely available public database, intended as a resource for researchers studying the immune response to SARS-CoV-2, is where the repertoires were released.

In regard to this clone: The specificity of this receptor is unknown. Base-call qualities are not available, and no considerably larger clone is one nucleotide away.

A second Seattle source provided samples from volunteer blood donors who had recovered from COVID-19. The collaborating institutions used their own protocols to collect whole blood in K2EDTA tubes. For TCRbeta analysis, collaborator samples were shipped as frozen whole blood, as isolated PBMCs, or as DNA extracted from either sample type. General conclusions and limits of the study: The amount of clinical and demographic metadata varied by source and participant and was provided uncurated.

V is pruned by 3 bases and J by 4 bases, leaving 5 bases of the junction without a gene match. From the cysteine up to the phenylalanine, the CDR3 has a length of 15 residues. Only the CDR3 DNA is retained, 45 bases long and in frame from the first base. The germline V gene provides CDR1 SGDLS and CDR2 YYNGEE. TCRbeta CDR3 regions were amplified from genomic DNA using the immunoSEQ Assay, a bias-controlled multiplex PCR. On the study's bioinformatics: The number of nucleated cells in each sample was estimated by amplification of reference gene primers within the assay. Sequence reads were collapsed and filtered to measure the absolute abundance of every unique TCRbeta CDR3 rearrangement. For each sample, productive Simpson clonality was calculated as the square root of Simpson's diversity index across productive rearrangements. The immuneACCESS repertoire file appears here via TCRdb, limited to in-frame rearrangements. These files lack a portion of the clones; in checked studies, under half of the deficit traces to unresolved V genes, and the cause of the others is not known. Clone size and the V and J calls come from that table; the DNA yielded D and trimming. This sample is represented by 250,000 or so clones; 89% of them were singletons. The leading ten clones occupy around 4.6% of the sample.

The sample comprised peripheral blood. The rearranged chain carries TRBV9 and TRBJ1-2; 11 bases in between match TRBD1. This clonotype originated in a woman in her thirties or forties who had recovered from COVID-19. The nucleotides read TGTGCCAGCAGCGAGGGAGGACAGGGGGCCTATGGCTACACCTTC. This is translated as CASSEGGQGAYGYTF.